This T cell receptor (beta chain) was identified during a study of control samples from healthy donors and cancer patients. V shed 6 bases and J 6 bases; nucleotides not matched to a gene: 8. Germline assignment: CDR1 SGDLS and CDR2 YYNGEE. The CDR3 loop spans 14 amino acids. Sequenced by immunoSEQ multiplex PCR; TCRdb stores in-frame clones only, minus some. Counted here are roughly 130,000 clones, around nine tenths occurring once; the ten biggest clones make up about 3.4%. The specimen sequenced was blood. The chain has TRBV9 and TRBJ2-2, with 7 nucleotides matching TRBD1. This clonotype was obtained from a man aged 45-60 years in good health. The CDR3 sequence is CASNEGDRAGELFF. The CDR3, as DNA: TGTGCCAGCAACGAAGGAGACAGGGCCGGGGAGCTGTTTTTT. The full variable domain, in which reference TRBV9 and TRBJ2-2 provide the parts outside the CDR3, is DSGVTQTPKHLITATGQRVTLRCSPRSGDLSVYWYQQSLDQGLQFLIQYYNGEERAKGNILERFSAQQFPDLHSELNLSSLELGDSALYFCASNEGDRAGELFFGEGSRLTVL.